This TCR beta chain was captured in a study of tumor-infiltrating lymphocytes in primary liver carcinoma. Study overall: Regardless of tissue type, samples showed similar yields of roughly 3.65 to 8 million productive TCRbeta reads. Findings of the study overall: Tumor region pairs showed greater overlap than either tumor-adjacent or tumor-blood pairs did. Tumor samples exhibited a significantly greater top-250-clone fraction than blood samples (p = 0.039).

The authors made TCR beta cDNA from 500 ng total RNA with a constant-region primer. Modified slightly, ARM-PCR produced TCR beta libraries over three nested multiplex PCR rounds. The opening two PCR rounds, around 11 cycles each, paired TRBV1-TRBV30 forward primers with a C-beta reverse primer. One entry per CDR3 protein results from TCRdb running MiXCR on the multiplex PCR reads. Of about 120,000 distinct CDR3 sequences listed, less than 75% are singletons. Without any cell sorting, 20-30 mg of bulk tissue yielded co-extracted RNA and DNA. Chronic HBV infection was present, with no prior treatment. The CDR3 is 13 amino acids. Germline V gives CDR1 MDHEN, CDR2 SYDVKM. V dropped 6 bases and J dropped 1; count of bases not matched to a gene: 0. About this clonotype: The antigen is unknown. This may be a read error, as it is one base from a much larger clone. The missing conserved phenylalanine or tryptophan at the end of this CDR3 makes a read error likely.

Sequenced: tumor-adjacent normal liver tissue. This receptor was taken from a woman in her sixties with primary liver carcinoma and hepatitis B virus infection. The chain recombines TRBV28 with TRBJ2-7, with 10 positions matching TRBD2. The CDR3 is CASRTSGSYEQYI. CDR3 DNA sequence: TGTGCCAGCAGGACTAGCGGGTCCTACGAGCAGTACATC.